This T cell receptor (beta chain) is from a study of blood T cell repertoires in COVID-19 (TCRdb year 2020). A note on the overall study: Samples covering the acute and convalescent phases of COVID-19 were provided by collaborators in the United States, Italy and Spain. The material from the prospective study consisted of cDNA or gDNA derived from T cells, B-cell-depleted T cells, or PBMCs. The sample metadata nearly always contained a de-identified subject ID, COVID-19 status, age in years and sex. Deeply sampled blood TCRbeta repertoires from subjects exposed to, actively infected with, or recovered from COVID-19 were included in the dataset. The repertoires were released in a freely available public database meant as a resource for research on the immune response to SARS-CoV-2. The samples were drawn from the first 160 participants of the ongoing ImmuneRACE study and from some 1,300 subjects provided by 6 global collaborators. Where HLA class I and class II types were available, the types were taken from metadata supplied by the sample provider, not from assay-based typing. Study-wide conclusions, independent of this receptor: How much clinical and demographic metadata was included differed by source and by participant, and the metadata was provided uncurated.

The germline V gene supplies CDR1 SGHRS and CDR2 YFSETQ. The CDR3 spans 15 residues, from the cysteine through the phenylalanine. Here the CDR3 DNA is all that survives: 45 bases in frame from base 1. V is trimmed back by 0 bases and J by 6 bases, and the junction contains 5 bases that no gene match accounts for. Collaborating institutions collected whole blood in K2EDTA tubes following their own protocols. For TCRbeta analysis, collaborator samples were shipped as frozen whole blood, as isolated PBMCs, or as DNA extracted from either sample type. TCRbeta CDR3 regions were amplified from genomic DNA using the immunoSEQ Assay, a bias-controlled multiplex PCR. As for how the authors treated the data: Nucleated cell counts per sample were estimated from amplification of reference gene primers within the assay. To quantify the absolute abundance of each unique TCRbeta CDR3 rearrangement, sequence reads were collapsed and filtered. For each sample, productive Simpson clonality was calculated by taking the square root of Simpson's diversity index across productive rearrangements. TCRdb limited this immuneACCESS table to in-frame rearrangements with V and J called. A share of clones is missing; checked studies link under half to unresolved V genes, and the rest is unexplained. Clone size and V and J calls were adopted from that table, with D and trimming inferred from the DNA. The sample table holds about 220,000 clones, of which 82% were seen once. The biggest ten clones account for about 3.8% of the sample.

Regarding this clone: No cognate antigen has been identified for it. No base quality values were provided; no much bigger clone lies one nucleotide off.

The receptor comes from a woman at least 80 years old with acute or convalescent COVID-19. Recombination connected TRBV5-1 to TRBJ1-2, and 10 junction bases match TRBD1. The specimen sequenced was peripheral blood. The CDR3 region has the sequence CASSLGGQGINGYTF. The base sequence is TGCGCCAGCAGCTTGGGGGGACAGGGGATAAATGGCTACACCTTC.